This T cell receptor beta chain derives from a study of T cell responses to AZD1222 COVID-19 vaccine. Germline assignment: CDR1 MNHNY and CDR2 SVGAGI (reference sequence). Germline trimming cut 2 bases from V and 9 bases from J; bases unmatched to any gene: 3. The CDR3 is made up of 13 amino acids. Only in-frame clones appear in the TCRdb table, and some are missing; sequencing was by immunoSEQ multiplex PCR. The data hold 98,000 or so clones, with around 84% observed a single time. Study-wide results and caveats: Of spike-specific TCRs, nearly half reportedly target regions left unmutated in variants.

About this clone: No antigen is known for it.

The J gene is TRBJ2-2, the V gene TRBV6-6; 7 positions match TRBD2. Sequencing used peripheral blood, obtained on day 0 of AZD1222 vaccination. This sequence was found in an adult in good health. The CDR3 spells CASSYREVRELFF. The CDR3 coding sequence is TGTGCCAGCAGTTACCGGGAGGTTAGGGAGCTGTTTTTT.